The clone carrying this TCR beta chain was seen a few times. The record originates from a study of shared clonotypes between healthy human individuals. Some clones are missing from TCRdb's copy, which holds only in-frame ones; the method was immunoSEQ multiplex PCR. The top ten hold under 2% of the sample, which has about 700,000 clones, approximately 79% seen once. This CDR3 contains 15 residues. Germline-derived CDR1 and CDR2 are SGHRS and YFSETQ. The V end was cut by 2 bases, the J end by 5 bases, with 16 bases between. Specimen: memory CD4+ T cells sorted from blood. The subset here: CD45RA-negative fraction. The chain links TRBV5-1 to TRBJ1-2; D is possibly TRBD1 (5 bases). The receptor comes from a woman in her twenties or thirties in good health. This CDR3 reads CASSFLAGDKYGYTF. The DNA for the CDR3 is TGCGCCAGCAGCTTCCTGGCGGGGGATAAATATGGCTACACCTTC.